The sequence of this TCR beta chain was determined in a study of blood T cell repertoires in COVID-19. For the study at large: COVID-19 samples, acute and convalescent, were from the United States, Italy and Spain. PBMCs, B-cell-depleted T cells, or T cells provided the cDNA or gDNA that made up the material.

In the authors' methods: Amplification of reference gene primers was used by the study to estimate nucleated cell counts. Sequencing was performed with immunoSEQ multiplex PCR; in TCRdb, only in-frame clones are kept and a portion is missing. The V and J calls and clone size were taken over from that table, and D and trimming were inferred from the DNA. The repertoire holds under 95,000 clones, with 79% as singletons. CDR1 MNHEY and CDR2 SVGEGT come from the germline V gene. V trimming: 5 bases; J trimming: 6 bases; junction bases outside the gene matches: 10. The CDR3 contains 15 residues. The rearrangement uses TRBV6-2 or TRBV6-3 and TRBJ2-1; 7 bases agree with TRBD1. This sequence originates from a man between 65 and 80 years old with acute or convalescent COVID-19. The sequencing sample was made of peripheral blood. The CDR3 is CASSSPGQSPNEQFF. The CDR3 DNA is TGTGCCAGCAGTAGCCCGGGACAGTCCCCCAATGAGCAGTTCTTC.